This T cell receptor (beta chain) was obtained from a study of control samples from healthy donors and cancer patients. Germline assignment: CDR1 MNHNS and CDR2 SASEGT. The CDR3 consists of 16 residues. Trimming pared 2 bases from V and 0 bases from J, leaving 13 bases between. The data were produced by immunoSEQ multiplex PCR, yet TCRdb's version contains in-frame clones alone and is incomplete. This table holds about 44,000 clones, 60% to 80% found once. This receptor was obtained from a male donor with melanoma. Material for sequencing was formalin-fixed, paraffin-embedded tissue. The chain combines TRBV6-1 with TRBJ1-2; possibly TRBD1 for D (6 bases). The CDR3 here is CASSEFSGATNYGYTF. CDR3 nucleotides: TGTGCCAGCAGTGAATTCTCGGGGGCGACTAACTATGGCTACACCTTC.